Shown below are 14 T cell receptor beta chains from a single sample sequenced in a study of beta chain features in type 1 diabetes. All of the isolated RNA was reverse transcribed, so expressed TCRB transcripts were sequenced. Sequencing used immunoSEQ multiplex PCR; TCRdb keeps in-frame clones, though not all of them. The table lists about 70,000 clones, about 50% of them singletons. General study points: When Type 1 diabetes patients were examined, their TCRB CDR3s proved moderately but significantly shorter in all four CD4+ subsets.

The antigens for these receptors are not known. Sequencing input: central memory CD4+ T cells from blood. The receptors stem from a man younger than 45 with type 1 diabetes.

The chain links TRBV5-4 to TRBJ2-3; TRBD1 agrees at 10 bases. V trimming: 4 bases; J trimming: 3 bases; junction bases outside the gene matches: 5. The germline gives CDR1 SGHNT, CDR2 YYREEE (reference sequence). This CDR3 comprises 15 residues. The CDR3 coding sequence is TGTGCCAGCAGCCCTGGACAGGGGGAGACAGATACGCAGTATTTT. Translation gives CASSPGQGETDTQYF. Complete variable domain (other parts from reference TRBV5-4 and TRBJ2-3): ETGVTQSPTHLIKTRGQQVTLRCSSQSGHNTVSWYQQALGQGPQFIFQYYREEENGRGNFPPRFSGLQFPNYSSELNVNALELDDSALYLCASSPGQGETDTQYFGPGTRLTVL.

The chain employs TRBV29-1 and TRBJ2-5, with TRBD1 matching 9 bases. J lost 5 bases, V lost 7 bases, and 11 bases had no gene match. Germline V gene sequence: CDR1 SQVTM, CDR2 ANQGSEA. The CDR3 loop spans 14 amino acids. The CDR3 spells CSAEGTGIGETQYF. The CDR3 DNA reads as TGCAGCGCCGAGGGGACAGGGATCGGCGAGACCCAGTACTTC.

Sample share makes this clone medium-sized (0.01 to 0.1%). V gene TRBV11-2 combines with J gene TRBJ1-4; D gene uncertain. The CDR3 spans 13 residues. Germline CDR1 reads SGHAT; CDR2 reads FQNNGV. V was cut by 7 bases and J by 3 bases, with 9 bases left in between. CDR3 residues: CASTPRANEKLFF. The CDR3 coding sequence is TGTGCCAGCACCCCTAGAGCTAATGAAAAACTGTTTTTT.

V usage is TRBV5-6 and J usage is TRBJ2-5; D is uncertain. The J call could be wrong; TRBJ2-7 is a better fit for the DNA end. CDR1 is SGHDT, CDR2 YYEEEE, per germline. The CDR3 extends over 12 amino acids. The CDR3 reads CASSSNSYEQYF. DNA for the CDR3: TGTGCCAGCAGCTCCAACAGCTACGAGCAGTACTTC.

This clone was seen more than once but under ten times. This chain connects TRBV20-1 to TRBJ1-4, with a possible D match to TRBD1 (5 bases). The germline V gene has CDR1 DFQATT and CDR2 SNEGSKA (reference sequence). The CDR3 spans 11 residues. Trimming cost V 0 bases and J 14 bases, with 10 bases left between them. CDR3 in DNA: TGCAGTGCTAGAGAGGCGACAGCTCTGTTTTTT. Its protein is CSAREATALFF.

This clone was seen more than once but under ten times. V usage is TRBV23-1 and J usage is TRBJ2-7; the match to TRBD2 covers 9 bases. TRBV23-1 is an open reading frame, and its role is uncertain. The CDR3 contains 19 residues. Trimming cost V 3 bases and J 2 bases; bases outside gene matches: 17. The CDR3: CASSQGRMVAGAHTYEQYF. CDR3 DNA sequence: TGCGCCAGCAGTCAGGGGCGGATGGTAGCGGGGGCCCATACCTACGAGCAGTACTTC.

The V call is TRBV5-4, the J call TRBJ1-4; D unresolved. This CDR3 has 15 amino acids. With 2 bases removed from V and 3 bases from J, the gap between germline ends came to 11 bases. Germline V gene data show CDR1 as SGHNT and CDR2 as YYREEE (reference sequence). Here the CDR3 DNA reads TGTGCCAGCAGCTTAGGGAGTGGAGCTAATGAAAAACTGTTTTTT. It encodes CASSLGSGANEKLFF.

CDR3 bases: TGTGCCAGCAGCTTCAACCGGGACAGGAGGGAGACCCAGTACTTC. Its translation is CASSFNRDRRETQYF. The genes are TRBV13 and TRBJ2-5; TRBD1 matches at 8 bases. V was clipped by 3 bases and J by 5 bases; unmatched bases: 8. Germline assignment: CDR1 PRHDT and CDR2 FYEKMQ (reference sequence). The CDR3 is made up of 15 amino acids.

This chain joins TRBV27 and TRBJ1-5; D is possibly TRBD1 (6 bases). CDR1 MNHEY and CDR2 SMNVEV come from the germline V gene (reference sequence). This CDR3 comprises 17 residues. Trimming took 7 bases from V and 2 from J, leaving 21 bases between them. The DNA for the CDR3 is TGTGCCAGCAAGGGGGACCACAGGGTGAAGCGCAATCAGCCCCAGCATTTT. It codes for CASKGDHRVKRNQPQHF.

The chain combines TRBV29-1 with TRBJ2-3; TRBD1 agrees at 8 bases. The CDR3 is 16 residues long. The germline V gene has CDR1 SQVTM and CDR2 ANQGSEA. V lost 4 bases to trimming and J lost 2 bases; unmatched junction nucleotides: 11. CDR3 in amino acids: CSVVPRPGQDTDTQYF. The CDR3 region has the DNA TGCAGCGTTGTCCCACGGCCGGGACAGGACACAGATACGCAGTATTTT.

The J gene is TRBJ2-1, the V gene TRBV10-1; 9 nucleotides line up with TRBD1. The CDR3 runs to 12 residues. V lost 8 bases to trimming and J lost 10 bases; unmatched junction nucleotides: 6. Germline values: CDR1 WNHNN, CDR2 SYGVQD (reference sequence). The CDR3 protein is CASGDRAEEQFF. The CDR3 coding sequence is TGCGCCAGCGGGGACAGGGCAGAAGAGCAGTTCTTC.

The chain joins TRBV2 to TRBJ1-2, with TRBD1 matching 8 bases. With V trimmed by 6 bases and J by 13 bases, 4 bases remained unmatched. The germline V gene has CDR1 SNHLY and CDR2 FYNNEI. This CDR3 has 10 amino acids. The CDR3 protein is CASRMDRATF. The CDR3 bases are TGTGCCAGCAGGATGGACAGGGCCACCTTC.

This chain uses TRBV18 with TRBJ2-1; D may be TRBD1 (5 bases). V gave up 0 bases and J gave up 14 bases, with 17 bases separating them. Germline V gene sequence: CDR1 KGHSH, CDR2 LQKENI. This CDR3 contains 14 residues. The CDR3 is CASSPPSIGADKFF. The CDR3 DNA reads TGTGCCAGCTCACCACCGAGTATTGGGGCAGATAAGTTCTTC.

J is TRBJ1-3 and V is TRBV6-1; 8 positions match TRBD1. Germline trimming cut 6 bases from V and 3 bases from J; bases unmatched to any gene: 1. Per the germline V gene, CDR1 is MNHNS and CDR2 is SASEGT. This CDR3 contains 13 residues. CDR3 nucleotide sequence: TGTGCCAGCAGAACAGGGGGTGGAAACACCATATATTTT. Its protein is CASRTGGGNTIYF.